This entry describes one TCR beta chain. CDR3 length: 15 residues. J gave up 4 bases and V 6 bases, and 9 bases lay outside the gene matches. Germline V CDR1 and CDR2: MDHEN, SYDVKM. Seattle enrolled patients during active infection and tracked them longitudinally. Assay used: immunoSEQ multiplex PCR; TCRdb lists only in-frame clones, some missing. The table records about 250,000 clones, approximately 85% of them present only once. This record belongs to a study of blood T cell repertoires in COVID-19. Material for sequencing was peripheral blood. J is TRBJ2-1 and V is TRBV28; 7 bases map to TRBD2. The TCR was taken from a human donor with COVID-19, enrolled during active disease. The donor label of this sample is uncertain. CDR3 loop: CASSSSGALYNEQFF. CDR3 coding DNA: TGTGCCAGCAGCTCCAGCGGGGCCTTGTACAATGAGCAGTTCTTC.